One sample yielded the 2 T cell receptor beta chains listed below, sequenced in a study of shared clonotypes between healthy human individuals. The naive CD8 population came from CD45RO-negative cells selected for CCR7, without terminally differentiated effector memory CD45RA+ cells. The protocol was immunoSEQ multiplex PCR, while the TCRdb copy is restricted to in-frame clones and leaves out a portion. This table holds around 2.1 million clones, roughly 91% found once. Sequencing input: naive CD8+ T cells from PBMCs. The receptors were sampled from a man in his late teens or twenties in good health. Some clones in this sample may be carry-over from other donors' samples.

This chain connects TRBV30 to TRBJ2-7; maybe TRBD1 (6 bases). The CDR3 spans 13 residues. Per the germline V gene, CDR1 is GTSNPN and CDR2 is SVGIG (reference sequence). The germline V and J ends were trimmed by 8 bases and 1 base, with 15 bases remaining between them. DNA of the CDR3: TGTGCCGGGGGCAAGCGAGAATCCTACGAGCAGTACTTC. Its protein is CAGGKRESYEQYF.

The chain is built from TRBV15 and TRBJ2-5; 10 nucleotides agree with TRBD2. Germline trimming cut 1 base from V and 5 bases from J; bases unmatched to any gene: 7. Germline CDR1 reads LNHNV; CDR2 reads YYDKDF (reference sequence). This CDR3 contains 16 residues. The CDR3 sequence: CATSRGASGSWETQYF. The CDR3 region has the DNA TGTGCCACCAGCAGAGGAGCTAGCGGGAGTTGGGAGACCCAGTACTTC.